A single sample gave rise to the 32 T cell receptor beta chains below, sequenced in a study of blood T cell repertoires in COVID-19. Assay used: immunoSEQ multiplex PCR; TCRdb lists only in-frame clones, some missing. The sample yields 35,000 to 50,000 clones, around 82% seen once. The sample comprised peripheral blood. The receptors here all came from a woman in her sixties or seventies with acute or convalescent COVID-19.

For the CDR3, the DNA is TGTGCCACCAGTGATTCAACAGGGGCCCCACCTTACGAGCAGTACTTC. Encoded protein: CATSDSTGAPPYEQYF. V gene TRBV24-1 combines with J gene TRBJ2-7; TRBD1 matches at 7 bases. The CDR3 loop spans 16 amino acids. Germline lookup yields CDR1 KGHDR and CDR2 SFDVKD. V lost 2 bases and J lost 4; bases outside the gene matches: 10.

This clone has a single count. The J gene is TRBJ1-1, the V gene TRBV19; 9 bases align to TRBD1. The length of the CDR3 is 16 residues. The V segment lost 11 bases and the J segment 0 bases; nucleotides outside the gene matches: 13. Germline lookup yields CDR1 LNHDA and CDR2 SQIVND (reference sequence). DNA for the CDR3: TGTGCCTCAAGAGGGACAGGGACCAGTATGAACACTGAAGCTTTCTTT. Its translation: CASRGTGTSMNTEAFF.

This clone was counted between two and nine times. The CDR3 reads CASSSSGTGVNTEAFF. CDR3 DNA: TGTGCCAGCAGTTCCTCCGGGACAGGGGTGAACACTGAAGCTTTCTTT. This chain links TRBV27 with TRBJ1-1, with 10 bases lining up with TRBD1. Germline loops: CDR1 MNHEY, CDR2 SMNVEV (reference sequence). The CDR3 totals 16 residues. The junction had 5 bases not matched to a gene; V was cut back by 4 bases and J by 0 bases.

The rearrangement links TRBV5-1 to TRBJ1-4; 7 nucleotides agree with TRBD1. The length of the CDR3 is 15 residues. Germline loops: CDR1 SGHRS, CDR2 YFSETQ. With 4 bases clipped from V and 5 bases from J, the junction kept 8 bases outside the gene matches. CDR3 protein: CASSPRDSRNEKLFF. The CDR3, as DNA: TGCGCCAGCAGCCCTCGGGACAGCCGGAATGAAAAACTGTTTTTT.

The chain carries TRBV28 and TRBJ1-6; D gene unclear. This CDR3 is 15 amino acids long. Germline values: CDR1 MDHEN, CDR2 SYDVKM. V was shortened by 3 bases and J by 9 bases, with 15 bases between the two germline ends. The CDR3: CASSFSNSPVSPLHF. The CDR3 DNA reads as TGTGCCAGCAGTTTCTCGAACAGCCCTGTTTCACCCCTCCACTTT. The full variable domain, in which reference TRBV28 and TRBJ1-6 provide the parts outside the CDR3, is DVKVTQSSRYLVKRTGEKVFLECVQDMDHENMFWYRQDPGLGLRLIYFSYDVKMKEKGDIPEGYSVSREKKERFSLILESASTNQTSMYLCASSFSNSPVSPLHFGNGTRLTVT.

The chain recombines TRBV12-5 with TRBJ2-1, with D perhaps matching TRBD2 (5 bases). CDR1 and CDR2 from the germline V gene are LGHNT and FRNRAP. The CDR3 is 15 residues long. With 0 bases removed from V and 0 bases from J, the gap between germline ends came to 6 bases. The CDR3 DNA follows: TGTGCTAGTGGTTTGGTAGGGAGCTCCTACAATGAGCAGTTCTTC. Its protein product is CASGLVGSSYNEQFF.

In nucleotides, the CDR3 is TGTGCCAGCTCACCACCACTAGCGGGAGGGCCTTACGAGCAGTACTTC. Translating gives CASSPPLAGGPYEQYF. The chain uses TRBV18 and TRBJ2-7, with 13 bases fitting TRBD2. This CDR3 has 16 residues. Per the germline V gene, CDR1 is KGHSH and CDR2 is LQKENI. Trimming cost V 0 bases and J 4 bases; bases outside gene matches: 3.

V usage is TRBV18 and J usage is TRBJ2-1, with 10 bases fitting TRBD2. The CDR3 contains 16 residues. V dropped 2 bases and J dropped 4; count of bases not matched to a gene: 5. CDR1 and CDR2 (germline): KGHSH, LQKENI. The CDR3 DNA is TGTGCCAGCTCACCAACCAGGACTAGCGGTTACAATGAGCAGTTCTTC. Its translation: CASSPTRTSGYNEQFF.

The rearrangement links TRBV7-6 to TRBJ2-1, with 7 bases matching TRBD2. The CDR3 is 15 residues long. The J segment lost 5 bases and the V segment lost 2 bases, leaving 6 bases of the junction unmatched. Germline CDR1 is SGHVS and CDR2 is FNYEAQ. The CDR3 DNA is TGTGCCAGCAGCTTAAGGGCGGGAGACCACAATGAGCAGTTCTTC. Protein sequence: CASSLRAGDHNEQFF.

J is TRBJ1-2 and V is TRBV12-5, with 12 bases that match TRBD1. After removal of 1 base from V and 10 bases from J, the junction contained 10 bases not matched to a gene. The germline V gene encodes CDR1 LGHNT and CDR2 FRNRAP. This CDR3 has 16 residues. The CDR3 loop reads CASGLDDPGTGGFYTF. The CDR3, as DNA: TGTGCTAGTGGTTTGGACGATCCCGGGACAGGGGGCTTCTACACCTTC.

V is TRBV4-2 and J is TRBJ2-7, with 7 bases matching TRBD1. The ends lost 1 base at V and 2 bases at J; junction bases unmatched: 8. CDR3 length equals 16 residues. Germline V gene data show CDR1 as LGHNA and CDR2 as YNFKEQ. The CDR3, as DNA: TGTGCCAGCAGCCAAGGGAGAGGGGGCGCGACCTACGAGCAGTACTTC. Protein product: CASSQGRGGATYEQYF.

The chain joins TRBV20-1 to TRBJ2-2, with D hard to call. The CDR3 spans 11 residues. Trimming stripped 3 bases from V and 5 bases from J, with 4 bases between. The germline V gene has CDR1 DFQATT and CDR2 SNEGSKA (reference sequence). The CDR3, as DNA: TGCAGTGCTAGCACAACCGGGGAGCTGTTTTTT. Protein product: CSASTTGELFF.

This sequence joins TRBV28 and TRBJ2-6; tentative D call: TRBD2 (7 bases). Per germline, CDR1 MDHEN and CDR2 SYDVKM. The CDR3 runs to 18 residues. Trimming took off 3 bases at V and 3 bases at J, with 18 bases between the two ends. The CDR3 region is CASSFKGRGASGANVLTF. In nucleotides, the CDR3 is TGTGCCAGCAGTTTTAAGGGACGGGGGGCCAGTGGGGCCAACGTCCTGACTTTC.

V usage is TRBV7-2 and J usage is TRBJ2-5; the D gene is possibly TRBD2 (6 bases). V gave up 4 bases and J gave up 4 bases, with 13 bases separating them. CDR1 is SGHTA, CDR2 FQGNSA, per germline. The CDR3 is 14 residues long. CDR3 in amino acids: CASSSPGRGETQYF. Here the CDR3 DNA reads TGTGCCAGCAGCTCGCCGGGGCGGGGAGAGACCCAGTACTTC.

This chain joins TRBV2 and TRBJ1-4; D unclear. The CDR3 spans 15 residues. Germline CDR1 is SNHLY and CDR2 is FYNNEI. V lost 7 bases and J 0 bases, leaving 12 bases between the germline ends. CDR3 coding DNA: TGTGCCAGCATCCCCTCTTTAACAACTAATGAAAAACTGTTTTTT. As protein: CASIPSLTTNEKLFF.

The CDR3 region has the DNA TGTGCCAGTAGTTCAGGAGGCATTAACCCCTATGGCTACACCTTC. It yields the protein CASSSGGINPYGYTF. The V gene is TRBV19, the J gene TRBJ1-2; no definite D call. Per the germline V gene, CDR1 is LNHDA and CDR2 is SQIVND (reference sequence). The V gene lost 5 bases and the J gene lost 4 bases, with 17 bases spanning the gap. The CDR3 contains 15 residues.

The CDR3 region has the DNA TGTGCCAGCACGACAGGGGCTGGCCAGCCCCAGCATTTT. Protein product: CASTTGAGQPQHF. The chain combines TRBV28 with TRBJ1-5, with 8 nucleotides matching TRBD1. CDR3 length: 13 amino acids. J lost 7 bases, V lost 7 bases, and 6 bases had no gene match. Germline V lookup: CDR1 MDHEN, CDR2 SYDVKM. Based on the CDR3 plus reference TRBV28 and TRBJ1-5, the full variable domain is DVKVTQSSRYLVKRTGEKVFLECVQDMDHENMFWYRQDPGLGLRLIYFSYDVKMKEKGDIPEGYSVSREKKERFSLILESASTNQTSMYLCASTTGAGQPQHFGDGTRLSIL.

The rearrangement uses TRBV7-9 and TRBJ1-1; 7 bases map to TRBD1. J gave up 0 bases and V 5 bases, and 3 bases lay outside the gene matches. Germline-derived CDR1 and CDR2 are SEHNR and FQNEAQ (reference sequence). This CDR3 contains 14 residues. The CDR3 region has the DNA TGTGCCAGCAGCGTGGGACAGTTGAACACTGAAGCTTTCTTT. It translates to CASSVGQLNTEAFF.

The chain has TRBV19 and TRBJ2-5; TRBD2 matches 10 bases. V trimming: 5 bases; J trimming: 5 bases; junction bases outside the gene matches: 11. CDR3 length equals 16 residues. The germline V gene encodes CDR1 LNHDA and CDR2 SQIVND (reference sequence). This CDR3 reads CASSSETSGSVETQYF. DNA for the CDR3: TGTGCCAGTAGTTCGGAGACTAGCGGGTCGGTTGAGACCCAGTACTTC.

This clone was seen only a few times. The chain joins TRBV11-3 to TRBJ2-7; the match to TRBD1 covers 8 bases. There are 15 residues in the CDR3. With V trimmed by 6 bases and J by 2 bases, 9 bases remained unmatched. Germline CDR1 SGHNT, CDR2 YENEEA. The CDR3 loop is CASRPGTGATYEQYF. As DNA, the CDR3 is TGTGCCAGCAGACCTGGGACAGGCGCTACCTACGAGCAGTACTTC.

The J gene is TRBJ1-5, the V gene TRBV19, with 8 positions matching TRBD1. This CDR3 has 15 amino acids. CDR1 is LNHDA, CDR2 SQIVND, per germline (reference sequence). V was pared by 3 bases and J by 6 bases, with 7 bases of the junction left unmatched. This CDR3 is CASSIPWTGTQPQHF. In DNA form, the CDR3 reads TGTGCCAGTAGTATCCCTTGGACAGGGACTCAGCCCCAGCATTTT.

CDR3 amino acids: CSVETGTDTQYF. CDR3 in DNA: TGCAGCGTAGAGACAGGCACAGATACGCAGTATTTT. The chain joins TRBV29-1 to TRBJ2-3; D may be TRBD1 (5 bases). Germline values: CDR1 SQVTM, CDR2 ANQGSEA. Trimming pared 6 bases from V and 1 base from J, leaving 8 bases between. There are 12 residues in the CDR3.

This sequence joins TRBV7-3 and TRBJ2-3; 9 bases are shared with TRBD2. V lost 2 bases and J lost 0; bases outside the gene matches: 12. CDR3 length: 19 residues. Germline CDR1 is SGHTA and CDR2 is FQGTGA. CDR3 in amino acids: CASSLGAGGLASSTDTQYF. The CDR3 DNA is TGTGCCAGCAGCTTAGGGGCGGGAGGGCTGGCCTCTAGCACAGATACGCAGTATTTT. Combining the CDR3 with reference TRBV7-3 and TRBJ2-3 gives the whole variable domain GAGVSQTPSNKVTEKGKYVELRCDPISGHTALYWYRQSLGQGPEFLIYFQGTGAADDSGLPNDRFFAVRPEGSVSTLKIQRTERGDSAVYLCASSLGAGGLASSTDTQYFGPGTRLTVL.

The chain combines TRBV28 with TRBJ1-2; 8 positions match TRBD1. The CDR3 is 14 residues long. Germline V gives CDR1 MDHEN, CDR2 SYDVKM. V shed 2 bases, J shed 7 bases, and the junction held 6 bases outside the gene matches. The CDR3 here is CASSLQQGASGYTF. The CDR3 nucleotides read TGTGCCAGCAGTTTACAGCAGGGGGCGTCTGGCTACACCTTC.

This chain links TRBV3-1 (or the pseudogene TRBV3-2) with TRBJ1-2; D might be TRBD1 (5 bases). V was cut by 0 bases and J by 5 bases, with 10 bases left in between. CDR1 LGHDT and CDR2 YNNKEL come from the germline V gene (reference sequence). The CDR3 contains 14 residues. Here the CDR3 reads CASSQDGGRYGYTF. Here the CDR3 DNA reads TGTGCCAGCAGCCAAGACGGGGGAAGGTATGGCTACACCTTC.

This clone was counted a few times. The chain couples TRBV19 to TRBJ1-1, with unresolved D. V lost 5 bases and J 3 bases, leaving 16 bases between the germline ends. There are 15 residues in the CDR3. Germline V CDR1 and CDR2: LNHDA, SQIVND (reference sequence). The DNA for the CDR3 is TGTGCCAGTAGTTCCCCGGGAGGGTGGGACACTGAAGCTTTCTTT. Translating gives CASSSPGGWDTEAFF.

The chain uses TRBV28 and TRBJ2-7, with 7 nucleotides matching TRBD2. CDR3 length equals 14 residues. V was clipped by 4 bases and J by 2 bases; unmatched bases: 5. Looked up from germline, CDR1 is MDHEN and CDR2 is SYDVKM. The CDR3 bases are TGTGCCAGCAGTTCGGGACTAACAACCTACGAGCAGTACTTC. This encodes CASSSGLTTYEQYF.

The V call is TRBV7-8, the J call TRBJ2-1, with 7 bases fitting TRBD2. CDR3 size: 13 residues. V shed 3 bases, J shed 10 bases, and the junction held 6 bases outside the gene matches. Germline lookup yields CDR1 SGHVS and CDR2 FQNEAQ. CDR3 in amino acids: CASSFVTSPEQFF. For the CDR3, the DNA is TGTGCCAGCAGCTTTGTGACTAGCCCCGAGCAGTTCTTC.

The V call is TRBV11-2, the J call TRBJ1-2; D is perhaps TRBD1 (5 bases). The CDR3 sequence is 15 residues long. Germline CDR1 SGHAT, CDR2 FQNNGV. V lost 1 base to trimming and J lost 3 bases, with 12 bases between them. CDR3 sequence reads: CASSLGRGLDYGYTF. CDR3 DNA sequence: TGTGCCAGCAGCTTAGGGAGGGGTCTTGACTATGGCTACACCTTC. The full variable domain, completed using reference TRBV11-2 and TRBJ1-2, is EAGVAQSPRYKIIEKRQSVAFWCNPISGHATLYWYQQILGQGPKLLIQFQNNGVVDDSQLPKDRFSAERLKGVDSTLKIQPAKLEDSAVYLCASSLGRGLDYGYTFGSGTRLTVV.

This clone came up a few times. The chain carries TRBV5-1 and TRBJ2-3, with D unclear. The germline V gene has CDR1 SGHRS and CDR2 YFSETQ. This CDR3 has 15 residues. Trimming removed 4 bases at V and 2 bases at J, with 14 bases between. CDR3 DNA sequence: TGCGCCAGCAGCGTACGACAAGCTTCCACAGATACGCAGTATTTT. It yields the protein CASSVRQASTDTQYF.

V usage is TRBV12-3 or TRBV12-4 and J usage is TRBJ2-7, with 8 bases fitting TRBD2. Trimming removed 4 bases from V and 10 bases from J; junction bases left unmatched: 9. This CDR3 contains 13 residues. CDR3 bases: TGTGCCAGCAGTTCAAACAGCGGGGGACTCCAGTACTTC. It yields the protein CASSSNSGGLQYF.

The V call is TRBV28, the J call TRBJ2-1, with D possibly matching TRBD2 (6 bases). This CDR3 contains 18 residues. The V and J ends lost 3 bases and 2 bases respectively, with 20 bases between them. In germline, CDR1 is MDHEN, CDR2 SYDVKM. CDR3 nucleotides: TGTGCCAGCAGTTTTCCCGACTCGAGCGGGCTAACCTACAATGAGCAGTTCTTC. Protein sequence: CASSFPDSSGLTYNEQFF.